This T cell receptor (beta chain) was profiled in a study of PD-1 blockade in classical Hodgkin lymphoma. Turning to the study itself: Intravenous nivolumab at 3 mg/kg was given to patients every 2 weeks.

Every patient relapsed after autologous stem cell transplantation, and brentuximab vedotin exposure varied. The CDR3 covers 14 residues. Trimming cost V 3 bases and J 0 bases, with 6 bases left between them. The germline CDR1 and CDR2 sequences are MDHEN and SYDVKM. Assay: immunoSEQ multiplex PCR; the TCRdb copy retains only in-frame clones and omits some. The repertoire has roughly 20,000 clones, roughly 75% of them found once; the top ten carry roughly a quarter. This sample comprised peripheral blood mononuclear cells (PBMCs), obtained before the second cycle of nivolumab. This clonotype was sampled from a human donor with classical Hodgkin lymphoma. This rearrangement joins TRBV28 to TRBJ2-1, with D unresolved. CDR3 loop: CASSFLGSYNEQFF. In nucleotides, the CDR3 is TGTGCCAGCAGTTTTCTCGGCTCCTACAATGAGCAGTTCTTC.